The clone carrying this TCR beta chain showed up many times. According to the study, TCR beta libraries were built with iRepertoire HTBI primers and CDR3-region Arm-PCR. TCRdb reanalysed the multiplex PCR reads using MiXCR and keeps one entry per CDR3 protein. The repertoire holds some 330,000 distinct CDR3 sequences, with roughly 12% as singletons. The data originate from a study of regulatory T cells in long-lasting Graves disease. The time point: newly diagnosed GD, antithyroid drugs for less than 3 months. The TCR library was made from RNA that had been extracted from PBMCs in TRIzol. Doctors identified Graves' disease using the American Thyroid Association guidelines. Germline loops: CDR1 SEHNR, CDR2 FQNEAQ (reference sequence). V was shortened by 0 bases and J by 6 bases, with 18 bases between the two germline ends. The CDR3 covers 16 residues. This sample was also put to use in a study of T cells in Graves' hyperthyroidism and ophthalmopathy. That paper states: RT-PCR in the first round (using the HTBI primer set) targeted the TCR CDR3. Blood also showed most of the thyroid clonotypes that were expanded above 0.001. Onset of ophthalmopathy came a median approximately 6.8 months after the model predicted it.

Material: peripheral blood mononuclear cells (PBMCs), obtained at new diagnosis, from a patient treated with antithyroid drugs. The sequence was collected from a woman between 18 and 29 years old with Graves disease. The chain recombines TRBV7-9 with TRBJ2-7, with unresolved D. This CDR3 reads CASSLAPVLVNGEQYF. CDR3 sequence (DNA): TGTGCCAGCAGCTTAGCCCCTGTTCTAGTGAACGGCGAGCAGTACTTC.